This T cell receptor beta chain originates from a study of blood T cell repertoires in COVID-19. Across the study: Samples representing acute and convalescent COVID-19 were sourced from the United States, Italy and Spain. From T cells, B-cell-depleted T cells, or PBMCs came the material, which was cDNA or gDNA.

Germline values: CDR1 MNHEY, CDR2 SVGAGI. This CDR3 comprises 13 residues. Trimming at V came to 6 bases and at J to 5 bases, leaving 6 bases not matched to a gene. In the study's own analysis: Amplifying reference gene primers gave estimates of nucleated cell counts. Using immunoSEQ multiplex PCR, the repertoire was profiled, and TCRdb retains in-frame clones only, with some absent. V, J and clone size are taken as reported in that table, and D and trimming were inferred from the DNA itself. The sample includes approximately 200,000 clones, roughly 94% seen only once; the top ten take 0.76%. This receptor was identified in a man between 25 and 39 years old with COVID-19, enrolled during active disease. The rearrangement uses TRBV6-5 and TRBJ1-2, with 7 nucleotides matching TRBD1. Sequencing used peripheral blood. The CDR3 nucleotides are TGTGCCAGCAGGGCGGACAGGATTTATGGCTACACCTTC. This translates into CASRADRIYGYTF.